This T cell receptor beta chain was sequenced in a study of cytomegalovirus exposure and HLA in healthy donors. Primers for the PCR totalled 60 Vbeta and 13 Jbeta. Clones were sequenced by immunoSEQ multiplex PCR, and TCRdb holds only the in-frame ones, with some missing. Here the sample spans 95,000 to 100,000 clones, 70% to 80% being singletons. Study findings and constraints: Accounts indicate the classifier identified cytomegalovirus status with strong specificity and sensitivity. Earlier analysis looked at TCR beta V segments, and most were productive about 90% or about 30% of the time. Some V segments, including TRBV6-2 and TRBV6-3, were excluded as indistinguishable.

V was clipped by 1 base and J by 5 bases, with 18 bases between them. The CDR3 runs 16 residues. CDR1 is SGHKS and CDR2 is YYEKEE in the germline V gene (reference sequence). As to this clone: Its antigen remains unidentified.

The sequence was obtained from a female donor in good health and CMV-seronegative. The J gene is TRBJ1-2, the V gene TRBV5-5; possible D gene TRBD1, 6 bases. The sample taken for sequencing was PBMCs. The CDR3 bases are TGTGCCAGCAGCTTGAACCGTCGGGGGGCGGGATATGGCTACACCTTC. Its protein is CASSLNRRGAGYGYTF.